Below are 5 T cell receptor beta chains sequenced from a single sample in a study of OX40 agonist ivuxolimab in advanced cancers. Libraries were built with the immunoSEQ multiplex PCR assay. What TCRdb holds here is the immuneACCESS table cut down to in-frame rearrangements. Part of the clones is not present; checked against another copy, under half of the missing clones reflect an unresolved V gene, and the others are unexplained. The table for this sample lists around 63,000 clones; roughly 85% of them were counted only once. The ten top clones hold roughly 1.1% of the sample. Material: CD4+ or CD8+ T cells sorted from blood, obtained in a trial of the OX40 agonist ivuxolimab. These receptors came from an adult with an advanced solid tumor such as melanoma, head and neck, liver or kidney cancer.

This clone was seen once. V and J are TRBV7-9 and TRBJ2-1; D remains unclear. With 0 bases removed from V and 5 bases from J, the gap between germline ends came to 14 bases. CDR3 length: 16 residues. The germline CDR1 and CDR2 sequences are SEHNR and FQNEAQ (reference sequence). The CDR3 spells CASSLASNWGNNEQFF. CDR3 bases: TGTGCCAGCAGCTTAGCATCCAATTGGGGTAACAATGAGCAGTTCTTC.

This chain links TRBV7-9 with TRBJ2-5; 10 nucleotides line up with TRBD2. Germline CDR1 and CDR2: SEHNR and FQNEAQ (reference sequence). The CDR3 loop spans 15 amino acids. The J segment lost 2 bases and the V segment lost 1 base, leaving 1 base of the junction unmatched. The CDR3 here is CASSLGAGGQETQYF. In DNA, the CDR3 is TGTGCCAGCAGCTTAGGAGCGGGAGGGCAAGAGACCCAGTACTTC.

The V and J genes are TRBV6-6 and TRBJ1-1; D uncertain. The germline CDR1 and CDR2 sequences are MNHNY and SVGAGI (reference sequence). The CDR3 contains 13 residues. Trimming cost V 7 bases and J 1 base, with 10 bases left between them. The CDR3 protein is CASTARENTEAFF. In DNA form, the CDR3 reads TGTGCCAGCACCGCACGGGAGAACACTGAAGCTTTCTTT.

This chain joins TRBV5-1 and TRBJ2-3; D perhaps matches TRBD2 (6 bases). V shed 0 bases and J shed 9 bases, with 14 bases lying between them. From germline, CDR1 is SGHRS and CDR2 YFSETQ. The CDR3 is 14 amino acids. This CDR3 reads CASSLADSGTTQYF. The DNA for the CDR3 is TGCGCCAGCAGCTTGGCCGATAGCGGTACGACGCAGTATTTT.

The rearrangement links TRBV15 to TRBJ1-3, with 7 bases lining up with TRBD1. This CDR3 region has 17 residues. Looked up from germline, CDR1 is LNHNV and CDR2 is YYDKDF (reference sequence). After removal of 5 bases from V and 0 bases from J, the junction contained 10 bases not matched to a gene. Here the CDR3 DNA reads TGTGCCACCAGCCTGAGGACAGGCGATTACTCTGGAAACACCATATATTTT. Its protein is CATSLRTGDYSGNTIYF.